This paragraph covers one T cell receptor beta chain sequence. There is no known antigen for this receptor. No qualities accompany the bases; no much larger clone lies one base away. The trial excluded patients who had a history of autoimmune disease or were on systemic immunosuppression. Peripheral blood for TCR sequencing was collected from all dose cohorts at baseline, on cycle 4 day 1, and on cycle 7 day 1. Samples were obtained from an open-label, multicenter, first-in-human phase I dose-escalation trial of ivuxolimab. The trial enrolled adults with locally advanced or metastatic head and neck squamous cell, hepatocellular, melanoma or renal cell carcinoma. Before TCR sequencing, CD4+ and CD8+ T cells were separately sorted from peripheral blood. Germline trimming: 5 bases from V, 2 bases from J; junction bases outside gene matches: 3. The germline V gene yields SNHLY for CDR1 and FYNNEI for CDR2. The CDR3 holds 16 amino acids from the cysteine to the phenylalanine. Of the read, only the CDR3 DNA is kept; its 48 bases are in frame from base 1.

The data were obtained in a study of OX40 agonist ivuxolimab in advanced cancers. About the study as a whole: Ivuxolimab was an agonistic, fully human IgG2 monoclonal antibody directed against OX40 (CD134), a costimulatory receptor. Intravenous ivuxolimab was administered to patients every 2 weeks at six dose levels: 0.01, 0.1, 0.3, 1.5, 3 and 10 mg/kg. Among the approximately 50 dose-escalation patients, about 19 had hepatocellular carcinoma, approximately 15 melanoma, 9 renal cell carcinoma and 9 head and neck cancer. A male proportion of approximately 83% and a mean age of about 60 years, ranging from about 20 to 80, were recorded for the dose-escalation cohort. Prior anti-PD-1, anti-PD-L1 or anti-CTLA-4 therapy was permitted, and approximately 39% of dose-escalation patients had received checkpoint inhibitors. Three dose-escalation patients achieved partial responses, one with hepatocellular carcinoma and two with cutaneous melanoma. The point of sequencing TCRbeta in the periphery was to test whether ivuxolimab changed TCR sequence diversity and drove clonal T-cell expansion. The monotherapy dose-escalation portion (N of about 50 patients) of the phase I ivuxolimab trial is reported in the paper.

Study-wide conclusions, independent of this receptor: Low levels of normalized T-cell clonal expansion were also seen in some patients who did not respond. At doses from 0.1 to 3.0 mg/kg, clonal expansion was seen in both CD4+ and CD8+ blood T cells between baseline and week 6. Antigen specificity was not determined for the clonally expanded peripheral T cells. After ivuxolimab, expanded clones were on average more numerous among CD8+ T cells than among CD4+ T cells. Partial responders in the 0.1-3.0 mg/kg groups had among the lowest normalized peripheral clonal expansion, especially among CD8+ T cells.

Genomic DNA was extracted from sorted cells for sequencing of the TCRbeta CDR3 region. TCRbeta CDR3 regions were sequenced using the immunoSEQ Assay. Entries here come from immuneACCESS through TCRdb and include only in-frame sequences with V and J called. Some clones fail to appear in such tables; in the studies checked, an unresolved V gene covers under half of the shortfall, and the cause of the remainder is unknown. In all, the sample holds 57,000 or so clones, and about 90% of those were seen once. 13% to 15% of the sample rests with the top ten. Here the chain combines TRBV2 and TRBJ2-3; 14 bases in between match TRBD2. This sequence was found in an adult with an advanced solid tumor such as melanoma, head and neck, liver or kidney cancer. The specimen was CD4+ or CD8+ T cells sorted from blood, collected in a trial of the OX40 agonist ivuxolimab. This receptor carries the CDR3 CASSLTSGRVTDTQYF. At the DNA level, the sequence is TGTGCCAGCAGTCTGACTAGCGGGAGGGTCACAGATACGCAGTATTTT.